The 6 T cell receptor beta chains reported below all come from one sample, sequenced in a study of OX40 agonist ivuxolimab in advanced cancers. Clones were read by immunoSEQ multiplex PCR, and TCRdb kept only the in-frame ones, dropping some. The top ten hold 3% to 3.5% of the sample, which has around 94,000 clones, roughly nine tenths seen once. The input for sequencing was CD4+ or CD8+ T cells sorted from blood, taken in a trial of the OX40 agonist ivuxolimab. The source is an adult with an advanced solid tumor such as melanoma, head and neck, liver or kidney cancer.

The chain has TRBV12-5 and TRBJ1-5; D unclear. The CDR3 spans 15 residues. Germline CDR1 reads LGHNT; CDR2 reads FRNRAP. V was trimmed by 1 base and J by 7 bases, leaving 14 bases between them. CDR3 residues: CASGLDPGRPQPQHF. Written as DNA, the CDR3 is TGTGCTAGTGGTTTGGACCCAGGCAGGCCGCAGCCCCAGCATTTT.

This clone was seen a single time. The chain links TRBV27 to TRBJ2-1, with D perhaps TRBD2 (5 bases). This CDR3 region has 16 residues. V was pared by 1 base and J by 1 base, with 11 bases between. The V gene's germline CDR1 is MNHEY and CDR2 SMNVEV (reference sequence). In DNA form, the CDR3 reads TGTGCCAGCAGTTTATTAGGAGGTGGGTCCTACAATGAGCAGTTCTTC. It codes for CASSLLGGGSYNEQFF.

The rearrangement links TRBV5-1 to TRBJ2-1; 9 bases fit TRBD1. Germline lookup yields CDR1 SGHRS and CDR2 YFSETQ. V lost 2 bases to trimming and J lost 4 bases; unmatched junction nucleotides: 7. The CDR3 is made up of 16 amino acids. The chain's CDR3 is CASSFSTGQGYNEQFF. In DNA form, the CDR3 reads TGCGCCAGCAGCTTTTCCACGGGACAGGGTTACAATGAGCAGTTCTTC.

The CDR3 sequence: CASGERRYEQYF. In nucleotides, the CDR3 is TGTGCCAGCGGCGAACGGCGTTACGAGCAGTACTTC. This chain uses TRBV13 with TRBJ2-7; D ambiguous. The CDR3 totals 12 residues. The V end lost 8 bases, the J end lost 4 bases, and 12 bases lay between the germline ends. Germline V lookup: CDR1 PRHDT, CDR2 FYEKMQ (reference sequence). Variable domain in full (rest from reference TRBV13 and TRBJ2-7): AAGVIQSPRHLIKEKRETATLKCYPIPRHDTVYWYQQGPGQDPQFLISFYEKMQSDKGSIPDRFSAQQFSDYHSELNMSSLELGDSALYFCASGERRYEQYFGPGTRLTVT.

This chain connects TRBV7-2 to TRBJ1-2; no clear D gene. The CDR3 is 12 residues long. The V gene lost 4 bases and the J gene lost 4 bases, with 7 bases spanning the gap. CDR1 is SGHTA and CDR2 is FQGNSA in the germline V gene. CDR3 DNA: TGTGCCAGCAGCTCCGATTTCTATGGCTACACCTTC. Translating it yields CASSSDFYGYTF.

This clone occurred once. The chain combines TRBV9 with TRBJ2-1; 7 positions match TRBD1. V shed 3 bases, J shed 0 bases, and the junction held 9 bases outside the gene matches. Germline V gene sequence: CDR1 SGDLS, CDR2 YYNGEE. The CDR3 has 17 amino acids. Here the CDR3 reads CASSGRGGRSSYNEQFF. CDR3 coding DNA: TGTGCCAGCAGCGGTAGAGGGGGCAGGAGCTCCTACAATGAGCAGTTCTTC.